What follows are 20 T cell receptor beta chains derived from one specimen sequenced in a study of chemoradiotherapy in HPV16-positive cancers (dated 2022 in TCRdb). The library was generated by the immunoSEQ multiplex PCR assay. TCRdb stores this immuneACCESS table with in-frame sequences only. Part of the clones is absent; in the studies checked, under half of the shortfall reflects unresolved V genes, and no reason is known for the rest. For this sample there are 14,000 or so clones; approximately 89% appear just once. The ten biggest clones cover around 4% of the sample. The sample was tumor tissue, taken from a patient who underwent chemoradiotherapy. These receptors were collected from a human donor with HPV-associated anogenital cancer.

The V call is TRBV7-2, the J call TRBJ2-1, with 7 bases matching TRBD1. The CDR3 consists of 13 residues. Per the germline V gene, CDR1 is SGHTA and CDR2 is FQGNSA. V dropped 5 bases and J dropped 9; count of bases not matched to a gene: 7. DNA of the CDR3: TGTGCCAGCAGCCGGCCTTACAGGGGTGAGCAGTTCTTC. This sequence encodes CASSRPYRGEQFF.

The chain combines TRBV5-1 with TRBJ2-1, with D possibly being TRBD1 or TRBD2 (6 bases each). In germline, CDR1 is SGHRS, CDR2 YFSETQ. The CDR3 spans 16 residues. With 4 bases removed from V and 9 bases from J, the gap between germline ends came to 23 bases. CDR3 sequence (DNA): TGCGCCAGCAGCCCTAGCATTGCGGGAAGGGGGGTTGAGCAGTTCTTC. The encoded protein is CASSPSIAGRGVEQFF.

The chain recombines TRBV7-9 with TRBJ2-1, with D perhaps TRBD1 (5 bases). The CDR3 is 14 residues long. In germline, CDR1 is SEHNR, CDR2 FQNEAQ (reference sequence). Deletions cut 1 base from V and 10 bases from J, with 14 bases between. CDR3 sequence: CASSLGWQGNEQFF. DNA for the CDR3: TGTGCCAGCAGCTTAGGTTGGCAGGGAAACGAGCAGTTCTTC.

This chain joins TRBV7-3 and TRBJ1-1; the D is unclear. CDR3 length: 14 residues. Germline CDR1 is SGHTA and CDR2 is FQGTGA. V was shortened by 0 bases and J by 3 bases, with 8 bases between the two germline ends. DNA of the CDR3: TGTGCCAGCAGCTTAACGGGTGTGGACACTGAAGCTTTCTTT. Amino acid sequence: CASSLTGVDTEAFF.

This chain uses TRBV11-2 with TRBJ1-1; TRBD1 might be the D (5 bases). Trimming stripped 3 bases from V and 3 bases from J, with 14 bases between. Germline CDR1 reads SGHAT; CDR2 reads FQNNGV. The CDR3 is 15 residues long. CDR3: CASSLNAGRDTEAFF. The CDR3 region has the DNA TGTGCCAGCAGCTTGAACGCAGGGAGGGACACTGAAGCTTTCTTT.

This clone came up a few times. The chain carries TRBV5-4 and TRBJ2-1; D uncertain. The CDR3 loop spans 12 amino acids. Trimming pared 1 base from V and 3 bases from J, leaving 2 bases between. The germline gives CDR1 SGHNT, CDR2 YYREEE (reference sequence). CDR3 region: CASSLYYNEQFF. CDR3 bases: TGTGCCAGCAGCTTGTACTACAATGAGCAGTTCTTC.

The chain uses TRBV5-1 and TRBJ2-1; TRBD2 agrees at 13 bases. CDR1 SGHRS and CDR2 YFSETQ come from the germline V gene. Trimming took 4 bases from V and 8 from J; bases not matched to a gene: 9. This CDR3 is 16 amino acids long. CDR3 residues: CASSTGLAGASDEQFF. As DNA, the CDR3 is TGCGCCAGCAGCACAGGACTAGCGGGAGCTTCTGATGAGCAGTTCTTC.

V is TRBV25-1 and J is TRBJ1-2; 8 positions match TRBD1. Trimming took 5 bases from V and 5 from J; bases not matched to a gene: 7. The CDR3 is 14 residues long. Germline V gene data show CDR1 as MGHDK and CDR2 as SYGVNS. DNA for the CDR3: TGTGCCAGCAGTTTCAGGGGACAGGTTTATGGCTACACCTTC. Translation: CASSFRGQVYGYTF.

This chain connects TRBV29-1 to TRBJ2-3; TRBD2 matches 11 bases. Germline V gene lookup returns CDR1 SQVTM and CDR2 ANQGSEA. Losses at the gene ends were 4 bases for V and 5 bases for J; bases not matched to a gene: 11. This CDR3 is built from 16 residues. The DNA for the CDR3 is TGCAGCGTTGTTAGGCTAGCGGGAGGAGGAGGAGATACGCAGTATTTT. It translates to CSVVRLAGGGGDTQYF.

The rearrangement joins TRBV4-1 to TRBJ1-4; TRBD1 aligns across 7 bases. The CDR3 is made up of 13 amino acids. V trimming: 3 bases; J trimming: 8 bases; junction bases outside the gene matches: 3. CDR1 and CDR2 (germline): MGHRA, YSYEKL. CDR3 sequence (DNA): TGCGCCAGCAGCCACCAGGACAGGGAAAAACTGTTTTTT. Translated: CASSHQDREKLFF.

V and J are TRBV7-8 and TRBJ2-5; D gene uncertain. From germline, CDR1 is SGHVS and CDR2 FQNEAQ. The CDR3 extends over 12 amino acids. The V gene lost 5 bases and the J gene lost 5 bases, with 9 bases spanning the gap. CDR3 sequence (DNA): TGTGCCAGCAGCATCCGATCGGAGACCCAGTACTTC. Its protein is CASSIRSETQYF.

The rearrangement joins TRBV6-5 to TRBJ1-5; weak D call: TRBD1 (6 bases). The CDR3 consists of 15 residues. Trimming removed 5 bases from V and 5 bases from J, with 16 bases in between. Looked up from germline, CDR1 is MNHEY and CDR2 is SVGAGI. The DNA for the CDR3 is TGTGCCAGCAGTAGGGAGGGCAGGGGTGATCAGCCCCAGCATTTT. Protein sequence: CASSREGRGDQPQHF.

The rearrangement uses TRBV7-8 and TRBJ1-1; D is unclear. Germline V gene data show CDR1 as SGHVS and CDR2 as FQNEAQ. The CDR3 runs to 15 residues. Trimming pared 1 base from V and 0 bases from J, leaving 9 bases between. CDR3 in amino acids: CASSLGAGLNTEAFF. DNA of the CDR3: TGTGCCAGCAGCTTAGGGGCAGGCCTGAACACTGAAGCTTTCTTT.

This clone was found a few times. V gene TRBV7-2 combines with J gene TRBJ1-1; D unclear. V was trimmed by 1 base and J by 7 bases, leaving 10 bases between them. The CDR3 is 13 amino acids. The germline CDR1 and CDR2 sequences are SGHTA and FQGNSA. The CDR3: CASSLELGFEAFF. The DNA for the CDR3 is TGTGCCAGCAGCTTAGAGCTAGGATTTGAAGCTTTCTTT.

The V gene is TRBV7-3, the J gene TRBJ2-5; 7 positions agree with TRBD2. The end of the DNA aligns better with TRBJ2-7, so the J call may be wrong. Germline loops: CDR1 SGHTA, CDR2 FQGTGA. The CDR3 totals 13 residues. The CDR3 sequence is CASRSGAGYEQYF. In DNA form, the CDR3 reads TGTGCCAGCAGGAGCGGGGCAGGCTACGAGCAGTACTTC.

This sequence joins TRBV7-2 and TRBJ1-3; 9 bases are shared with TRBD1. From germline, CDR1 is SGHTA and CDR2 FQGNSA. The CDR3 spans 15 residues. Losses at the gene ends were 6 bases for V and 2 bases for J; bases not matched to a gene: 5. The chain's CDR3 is CASRPTGGPGNTIYF. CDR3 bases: TGTGCCAGCAGACCTACAGGGGGCCCTGGAAACACCATATATTTT.

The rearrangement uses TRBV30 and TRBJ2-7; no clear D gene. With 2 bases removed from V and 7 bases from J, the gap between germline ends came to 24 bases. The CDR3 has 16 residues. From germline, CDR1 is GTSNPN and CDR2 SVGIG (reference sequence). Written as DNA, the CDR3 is TGTGCCTGGAGTTTTTTTTCAAGGTTCACGCGTCCTGAGCAGTACTTC. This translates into CAWSFFSRFTRPEQYF.

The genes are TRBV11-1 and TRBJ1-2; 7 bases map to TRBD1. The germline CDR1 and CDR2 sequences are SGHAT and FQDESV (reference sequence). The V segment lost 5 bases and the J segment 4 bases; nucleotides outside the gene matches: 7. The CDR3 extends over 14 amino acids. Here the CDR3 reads CASSPNRDSYGYTF. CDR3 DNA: TGTGCCAGCAGCCCCAATCGGGACAGCTATGGCTACACCTTC.

The CDR3 sequence is CASADTGTGGGYTF. CDR3 sequence (DNA): TGCGCCAGCGCCGACACCGGGACAGGTGGAGGCTACACCTTC. The rearrangement uses TRBV5-1 and TRBJ1-2; 8 bases are a match to TRBD1. Germline V gene lookup returns CDR1 SGHRS and CDR2 YFSETQ. The CDR3 covers 14 residues. V dropped 7 bases and J dropped 8; count of bases not matched to a gene: 13.

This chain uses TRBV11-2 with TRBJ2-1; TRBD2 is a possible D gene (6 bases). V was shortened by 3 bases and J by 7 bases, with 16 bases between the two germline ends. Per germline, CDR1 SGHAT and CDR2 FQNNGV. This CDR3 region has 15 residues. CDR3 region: CASSFWDSAINEQFF. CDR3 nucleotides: TGTGCCAGCAGCTTCTGGGACTCCGCAATAAATGAGCAGTTCTTC.